The clone carrying this T cell receptor (beta chain) has just a few counts. This record comes from a study of T-cell memory formation after mild COVID-19. TCRdb recomputed calls from the 5' RACE reads with MiXCR, one row per CDR3 protein. The table has approximately 260,000 distinct CDR3 sequences, roughly a sixth seen once. The germline V and J ends were trimmed by 0 bases and 4 bases, with 9 bases remaining between them. Germline V gives CDR1 LGHDT, CDR2 YNNKEL (reference sequence). The CDR3 spans 14 residues. The genes are TRBV3-1 and TRBJ1-1; D call uncertain. The specimen was PBMCs or a T cell subset sorted from them (not recorded which). The clonotype originates from a man aged 18 to 29 who had mild COVID-19 (a few samples of this study predate the infection). Cell type and time point are not known. The CDR3 DNA reads as TGTGCCAGCAGCCAAGATGTCGGGGTCACTGAAGCTTTCTTT. Its translation: CASSQDVGVTEAFF.